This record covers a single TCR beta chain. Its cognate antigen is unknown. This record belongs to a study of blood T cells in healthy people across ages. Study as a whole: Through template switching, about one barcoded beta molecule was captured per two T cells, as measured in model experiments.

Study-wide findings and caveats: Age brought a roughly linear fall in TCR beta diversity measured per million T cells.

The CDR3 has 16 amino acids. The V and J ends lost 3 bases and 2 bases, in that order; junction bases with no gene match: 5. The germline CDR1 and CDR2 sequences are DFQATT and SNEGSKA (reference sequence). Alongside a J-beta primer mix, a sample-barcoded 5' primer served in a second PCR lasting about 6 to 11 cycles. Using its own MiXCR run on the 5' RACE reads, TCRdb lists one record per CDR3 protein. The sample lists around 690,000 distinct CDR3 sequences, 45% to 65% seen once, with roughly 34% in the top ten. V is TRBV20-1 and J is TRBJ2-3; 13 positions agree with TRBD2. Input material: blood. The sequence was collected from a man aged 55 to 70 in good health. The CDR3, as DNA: TGCAGTGCTAGTACGGGACTAGCGGGGTACACAGATACGCAGTATTTT. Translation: CSASTGLAGYTDTQYF.